Detailed here is one T cell receptor (beta chain). Its antigen target is currently unknown. No qualities accompany the bases; no much larger clone lies one base away. This entry belongs to a study of immunodeficiency (dated by TCRdb to about 2019). A note on the overall study: Repertoire analysis was performed to search for VDJ recombination defects and oligoclonality.

Naive CD4 T cells, and even more so naive CD8 T cells, were reduced in the patients, while effector memory subpopulations were expanded. Before TCR sequencing, CD3+CD4+ T cells were sorted from fresh PBMCs. After extraction using the QIAamp DNA Blood Mini Kit, genomic DNA was sent off for immunoSEQ repertoire analysis. A standard quantity of genomic DNA template was used for amplification of CDR3 regions by multiplex PCR. The PCR products underwent sequencing on an Illumina platform. Concerning the study's data processing: Alignment of sequences to a reference was performed, and V, D and J gene definitions were taken from IMGT. A nearest-neighbor clustering algorithm merged closely related sequences to remove PCR and sequencing errors. V, D and J usage was analyzed in productive unique and total sequences using ImmunoSEQ Analyzer tools and R version 3.6.1. The clones in this table, taken by TCRdb from immuneACCESS, are in-frame only. Not every clone is retained; where verified, under half of the shortfall comes from an unresolved V gene, and the cause of the rest is unknown. That table gives V, J and clone size, and the DNA gave D and trimming. In all, the sample holds about 2,100 clones, and around nine tenths of those were seen once. The ten biggest clones cover approximately 19% of the sample.

The paper as a whole reports these results and caveats: In the entropy comparisons of patients against healthy controls, patients were shown as n=3 (open circles), and an effect of thymic development was suggested only as a possibility. V-J pairing and productive entropy of CD4+ T cells appeared to be similar between patients and controls. Based on top-100 and total clonotype frequencies, severe oligoclonality was found in patient CD8+ T cells but not in patient CD4+ T cells.

V loses 1 base, J loses 0 bases, and the germline ends lie 13 bases apart. The CDR3, cysteine through phenylalanine, is 16 amino acids long. Left in the record is the CDR3 DNA by itself, 48 bases read in frame from the first base. From a lookup of the germline V gene (reference sequence), CDR1 and CDR2 are SEHNR and FQNEAQ. The sequence came from a young woman with POLD1 deficiency. The chain is encoded by TRBV7-9 joined to TRBJ2-7, with the D segment identity uncertain. Sequencing was carried out using CD4+ T cells from blood. In nucleotide form, the sequence is TGTGCCAGCAGCTTAGGATCAGTAAAGAGCTCCTACGAGCAGTACTTC. Translated, it gives CASSLGSVKSSYEQYF.